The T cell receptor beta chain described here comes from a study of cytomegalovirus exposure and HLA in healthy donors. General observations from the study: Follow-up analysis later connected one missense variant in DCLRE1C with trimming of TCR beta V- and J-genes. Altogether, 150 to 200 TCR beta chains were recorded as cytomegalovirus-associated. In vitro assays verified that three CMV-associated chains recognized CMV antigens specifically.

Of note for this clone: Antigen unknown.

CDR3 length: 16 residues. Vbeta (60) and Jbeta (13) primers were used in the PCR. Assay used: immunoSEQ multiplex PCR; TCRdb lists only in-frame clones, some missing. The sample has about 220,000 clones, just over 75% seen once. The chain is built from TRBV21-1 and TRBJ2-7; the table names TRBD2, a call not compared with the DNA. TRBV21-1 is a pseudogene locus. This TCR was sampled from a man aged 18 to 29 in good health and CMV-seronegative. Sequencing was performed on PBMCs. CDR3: CASSKEAGEPPTEQYF. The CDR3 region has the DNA TGTGCCAGCAGCAAAGAGGCGGGGGAGCCTCCTACCGAGCAGTACTTC.